This TCR beta chain was sequenced in a study of blood T cell repertoires in COVID-19. Across the whole study: Donors in the United States, Italy and Spain gave samples during acute or convalescent COVID-19. PBMCs, B-cell-depleted T cells, or T cells provided the cDNA or gDNA that made up the material.

The CDR3 consists of 20 residues. Germline CDR1 LGHNT, CDR2 FRNRAP. Losses at the gene ends were 0 bases for V and 0 bases for J; bases not matched to a gene: 10. Some clones are missing from TCRdb's copy, which holds only in-frame ones; the method was immunoSEQ multiplex PCR. Among about 300,000 clones listed, more than 80% were seen once. This sequence originates from a man aged 18 to 30 who had recovered from COVID-19. What was sequenced was peripheral blood. The rearrangement joins TRBV12-5 to TRBJ1-4; TRBD1 aligns across 10 bases. The CDR3 reads CASGLVRVIGTGATNEKLFF. CDR3 DNA sequence: TGTGCTAGTGGTTTGGTACGAGTGATCGGGACAGGGGCAACTAATGAAAAACTGTTTTTT.